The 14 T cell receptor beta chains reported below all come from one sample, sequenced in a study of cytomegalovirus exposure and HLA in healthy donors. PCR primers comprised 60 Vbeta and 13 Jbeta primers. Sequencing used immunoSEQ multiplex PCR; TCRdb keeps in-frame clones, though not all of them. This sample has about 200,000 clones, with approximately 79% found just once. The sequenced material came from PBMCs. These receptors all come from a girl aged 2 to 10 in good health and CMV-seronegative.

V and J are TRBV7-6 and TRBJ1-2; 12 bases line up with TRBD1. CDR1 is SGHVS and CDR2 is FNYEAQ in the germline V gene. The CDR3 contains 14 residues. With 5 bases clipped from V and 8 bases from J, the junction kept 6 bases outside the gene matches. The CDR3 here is CASSPGTGGYGYTF. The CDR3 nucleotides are TGTGCCAGCAGCCCCGGGACAGGGGGCTACGGCTACACCTTC.

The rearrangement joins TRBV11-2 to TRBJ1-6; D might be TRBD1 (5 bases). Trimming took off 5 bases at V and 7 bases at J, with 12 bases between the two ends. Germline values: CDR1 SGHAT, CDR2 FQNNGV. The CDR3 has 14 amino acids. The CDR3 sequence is CASSQGPANSPLHF. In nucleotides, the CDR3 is TGTGCCAGCAGCCAGGGCCCGGCGAATTCACCCCTCCACTTT.

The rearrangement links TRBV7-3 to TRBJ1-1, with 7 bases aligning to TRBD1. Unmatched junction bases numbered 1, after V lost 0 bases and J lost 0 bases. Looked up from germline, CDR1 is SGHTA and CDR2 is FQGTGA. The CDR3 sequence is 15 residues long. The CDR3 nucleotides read TGTGCCAGCAGCTTAACGACAGGGATGAACACTGAAGCTTTCTTT. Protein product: CASSLTTGMNTEAFF.

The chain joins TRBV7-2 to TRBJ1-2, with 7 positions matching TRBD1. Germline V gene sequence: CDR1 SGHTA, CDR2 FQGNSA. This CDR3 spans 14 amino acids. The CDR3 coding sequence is TGTACGACTAGGCGAGACAGGGAATTGAACGGCTACACCTTC. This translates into CTTRRDRELNGYTF.

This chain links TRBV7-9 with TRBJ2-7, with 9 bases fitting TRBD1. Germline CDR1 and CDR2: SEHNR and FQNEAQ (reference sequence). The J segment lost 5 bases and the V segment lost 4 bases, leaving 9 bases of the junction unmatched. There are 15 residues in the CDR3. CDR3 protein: CASSSSGTGFDEQYF. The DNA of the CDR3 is TGTGCCAGCAGCTCATCCGGGACAGGGTTTGACGAGCAGTACTTC.

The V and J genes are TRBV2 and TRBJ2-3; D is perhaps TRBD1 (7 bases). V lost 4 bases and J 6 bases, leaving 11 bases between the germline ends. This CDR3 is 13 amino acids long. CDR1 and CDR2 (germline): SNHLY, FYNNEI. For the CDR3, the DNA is TGTGCCAGCAGTGTGACAGGGACTGATACGCAGTATTTT. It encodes CASSVTGTDTQYF.

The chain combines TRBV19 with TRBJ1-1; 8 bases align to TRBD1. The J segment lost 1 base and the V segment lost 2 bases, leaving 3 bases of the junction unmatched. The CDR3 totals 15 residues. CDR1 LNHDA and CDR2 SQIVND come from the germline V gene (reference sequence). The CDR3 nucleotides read TGTGCCAGTAGTATAAGACAGGGGTGGAACACTGAAGCTTTCTTT. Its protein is CASSIRQGWNTEAFF.

Here the CDR3 reads CASSKTASNTEAFF. The CDR3 nucleotides are TGTGCCAGCAGCAAGACAGCGAGCAACACTGAAGCTTTCTTT. The chain uses TRBV11-2 and TRBJ1-1, with D possibly TRBD1 on 5 matching bases. Germline V lookup: CDR1 SGHAT, CDR2 FQNNGV. V gave up 5 bases and J gave up 2 bases, with 12 bases separating them. The CDR3 has 14 amino acids.

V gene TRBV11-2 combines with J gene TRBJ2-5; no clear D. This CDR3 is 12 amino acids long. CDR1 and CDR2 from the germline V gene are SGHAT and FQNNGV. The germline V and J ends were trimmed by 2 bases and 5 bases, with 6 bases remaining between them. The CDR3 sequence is CASSLSYETQYF. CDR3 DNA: TGTGCCAGCAGCTTATCGTATGAGACCCAGTACTTC.

This CDR3 reads CASSLDRGAYGYTF. The DNA for the CDR3 is TGTGCCAGCAGTTTGGACAGGGGCGCCTATGGCTACACCTTC. The rearrangement links TRBV27 to TRBJ1-2, with 9 positions matching TRBD1. This CDR3 comprises 14 residues. Trimming cost V 3 bases and J 4 bases; bases outside gene matches: 3. Looked up from germline, CDR1 is MNHEY and CDR2 is SMNVEV (reference sequence).

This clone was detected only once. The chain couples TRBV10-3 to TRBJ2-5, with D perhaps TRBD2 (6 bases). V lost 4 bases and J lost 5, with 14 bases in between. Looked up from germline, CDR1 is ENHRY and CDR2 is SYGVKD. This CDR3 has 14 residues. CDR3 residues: CAISVGGVKETQYF. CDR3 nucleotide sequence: TGTGCCATCAGTGTGGGGGGAGTGAAGGAGACCCAGTACTTC.

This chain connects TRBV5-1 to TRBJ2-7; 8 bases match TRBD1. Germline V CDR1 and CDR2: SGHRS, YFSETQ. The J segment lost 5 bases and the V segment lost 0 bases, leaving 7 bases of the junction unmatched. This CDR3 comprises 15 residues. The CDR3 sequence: CASSLGLRGRHEQYF. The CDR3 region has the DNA TGCGCCAGCAGCTTGGGTCTCAGGGGGCGTCACGAGCAGTACTTC. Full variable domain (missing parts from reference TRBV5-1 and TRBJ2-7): KAGVTQTPRYLIKTRGQQVTLSCSPISGHRSVSWYQQTPGQGLQFLFEYFSETQRNKGNFPGRFSGRQFSNSRSEMNVSTLELGDSALYLCASSLGLRGRHEQYFGPGTRLTVT.

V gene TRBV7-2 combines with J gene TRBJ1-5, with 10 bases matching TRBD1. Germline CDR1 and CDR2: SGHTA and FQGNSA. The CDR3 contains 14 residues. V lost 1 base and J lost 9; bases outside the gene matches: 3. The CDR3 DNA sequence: TGTGCCAGCAGCTTAGGGGACAGGGGAACGCCCCAGCATTTT. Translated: CASSLGDRGTPQHF.

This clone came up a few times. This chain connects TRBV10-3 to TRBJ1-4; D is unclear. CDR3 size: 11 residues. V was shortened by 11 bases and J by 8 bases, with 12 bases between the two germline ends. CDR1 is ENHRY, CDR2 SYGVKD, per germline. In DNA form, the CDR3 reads TGTGCCGCCCGGGCGGGGGAAAAACTGTTTTTT. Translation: CAARAGEKLFF.